This T cell receptor (beta chain) was retrieved from a study of fetal regulatory T cell absence and autoimmunity. The overall study: Without clinical diabetes, IPEX patients showed exocrine pancreas autoimmunity.

Libraries were prepared by immunoSEQ multiplex PCR; TCRdb keeps only in-frame clonotypes and omits some of them. The repertoire holds 95,000 to 100,000 clones, with roughly 70% as singletons. Study results and limitations: TRB gene family usage was broadly similar in cord blood and pancreas. The oligoclonal enrichment was interpreted as supporting antigen-driven pancreatic autoimmunity before birth in IPEX syndrome. Pancreas TCRs were oligoclonally enriched versus cord blood, some clones over 85-fold.

In germline, CDR1 is SGHDT, CDR2 YYEEEE. With 0 bases clipped from V and 0 bases from J, the junction kept 1 base outside the gene matches. There are 15 residues in the CDR3. Note on this clone: Antigen specificity is unknown.

The sample was pancreas tissue. The chain links TRBV5-6 to TRBJ1-2, with TRBD1 identical over 8 bases. The origin of this receptor is a male donor with IPEX syndrome. This chain's CDR3 is CASSLGQGPNYGYTF. In nucleotides, the CDR3 is TGTGCCAGCAGCTTGGGACAGGGGCCTAACTATGGCTACACCTTC.